Sequencing of this T cell receptor beta chain was carried out in a study of T-cell memory formation after mild COVID-19 (dated by TCRdb to 2020 to 2022). Study-level background: Most TCR sequence clusters were specific to one of the two donors. Longitudinal TCRalpha and TCRbeta repertoire sequencing tracked T-cell clones expanding and contracting after mild COVID-19 in a couple of donors. The cohort comprised two young, previously healthy adult volunteers, one female and one male. Results and caveats for the whole study, not just this receptor: Clones contracting from day 15 to 85 had balanced CD4/CD8 phenotypes, while a second wave expanding from day 15 to 37 was biased towards CD4+. Some responding clones were found in pre-infection memory, which suggests that pre-existing cross-reactive memory T cells took part in the SARS-CoV-2 response. Contracting CD4+ clones turned up mainly in the CM and EM memory subsets, whereas EMRA was where CD8+ clones were enriched. Only two mild cases were covered by the study, and larger cohorts that include severe cases with pre-infection samples were considered necessary. Whether the second-wave clones peaking on day 37 were SARS-CoV-2 specific was not confirmed.

PBMCs were isolated by Ficoll-Paque density gradient centrifugation. As regards this clonotype: What this receptor recognizes is not known. No much larger clone exists at a distance of one base, and base qualities are not known.

The instrument was an Illumina NovaSeq 6000. Using 5'RACE with constant-segment primers, TCRalpha and TCRbeta cDNA libraries were constructed, with sample barcodes and unique molecular identifiers added in the process. RNA was extracted from every sample with Trizol reagent. The libraries were amplified in two PCR steps, and the second step added a second sample barcode and Illumina TruSeq adapters. The libraries were sequenced on an Illumina NovaSeq using 2 x 150 bp paired-end reads. The paper's data handling went like this. Demultiplexing of reads and collapsing into UMI-guided consensus sequences were performed with migec v1.2.7. Using mixcr v2.1.11, UMI consensuses were aligned to TRA and TRB V and J templates and then assembled into clonotypes. A clonotype was counted as expanded or contracted only when both edgeR and NoisET called the clonotype significant, with the noise models trained on biological replicates. For edgeR calls, a false discovery rate-adjusted p below 0.01 and a log2 fold-change threshold of 1 were applied. PCA with hierarchical clustering of max-normalized trajectories of the 1000 most abundant clonotypes was used as exploratory dynamics analysis. Separately sequenced CD4+ and CD8+ repertoires were used to assign the CD4 or CD8 phenotype of responding clones. The public sequencing data were trimmed at Q25 with fastp and processed into clonotypes with MiXCR by TCRdb, which kept only in-frame beta chains. Rows with one shared CDR3 protein collapse into an entry with the most common genes and DNA. What appears here as the V and J calls and clone size reflects TCRdb's work, not the paper's. The sample has about 410,000 distinct CDR3 sequences on record, around 22% of them singletons. In total, the top ten clones hold around 14% of the sample.

The sequencing input was PBMCs or a T cell subset sorted from them (not recorded which). This TCR derives from an adult woman who had mild COVID-19 (a few samples of this study predate the infection). The sample titles of this study are shuffled in the database, so cell type and time point are left out; the donor was told from shared clones.

The nucleotide sequence is TGTGCCAGCAGCCTAAGGCCCGGACAGTCTAATACGCAGTATTTT. The translation is CASSLRPGQSNTQYF. This receptor chain uses TRBV7-3 and TRBJ2-3; the best D guess is TRBD1, with 6 bases matching. V sheds 5 bases and J sheds 7 bases, leaving 19 bases between their ends. The CDR3, from cysteine to phenylalanine, totals 15 residues. The CDR3 DNA has 45 bases and is translated from base 1. Via the germline V gene, CDR1 is SGHTA and CDR2 FQGTGA.